These 16 T cell receptor beta chains were sequenced from one sample in a study of T cell responses to AZD1222 COVID-19 vaccine. Method: immunoSEQ multiplex PCR; TCRdb's copy keeps in-frame clones and lacks some. Of under 150,000 clones detected, about nine tenths appear once; the ten largest clones hold 1.5% to 2%. The sample consisted of peripheral blood, taken 28 days after the second AZD1222 dose. The origin of the receptors is an adult who received the AZD1222 COVID-19 vaccine.

The CDR3 sequence is CASSQTGQIYNSPLHF. The CDR3 DNA reads as TGTGCCAGCAGCCAGACAGGCCAAATATATAATTCACCCCTCCACTTT. The J gene is TRBJ1-6, the V gene TRBV28; D might be TRBD1 (6 bases). V shed 6 bases and J shed 4 bases, with 16 bases lying between them. The CDR3 is 16 residues long. Germline CDR1 and CDR2: MDHEN and SYDVKM.

The chain recombines TRBV7-6 with TRBJ2-2; 7 bases align to TRBD1. Germline CDR1 reads SGHVS; CDR2 reads FNYEAQ. The CDR3 is made up of 15 amino acids. After removal of 5 bases from V and 6 bases from J, the junction contained 9 bases not matched to a gene. The CDR3 coding sequence is TGTGCCAGCAGCCGGGGACAGTTGTTGGCCGGGGAGCTGTTTTTT. The encoded protein is CASSRGQLLAGELFF.

This chain links TRBV20-1 with TRBJ2-7, with D perhaps assigned TRBD1 or TRBD2 (6 bases each). The germline V gene has CDR1 DFQATT and CDR2 SNEGSKA (reference sequence). This CDR3 comprises 11 residues. V shed 6 bases and J shed 6 bases, with 12 bases lying between them. Here the CDR3 DNA reads TGCAGTGCGAGCCGGGGGCGCGAGCAGTACTTC. Encoded protein: CSASRGREQYF.

The J gene is TRBJ1-4, the V gene TRBV3-1 (or the pseudogene TRBV3-2); 8 bases are shared with TRBD1. V was clipped by 3 bases and J by 4 bases; unmatched bases: 4. Per germline, CDR1 LGHDT and CDR2 YNNKEL (reference sequence). CDR3 length: 15 amino acids. CDR3 amino acids: CASSHRQGINEKLFF. CDR3 nucleotide sequence: TGTGCCAGCAGCCACAGACAGGGGATTAATGAAAAACTGTTTTTT.

The chain uses TRBV19 and TRBJ1-3; 10 bases map to TRBD1. The CDR3 loop spans 19 amino acids. The germline V gene has CDR1 LNHDA and CDR2 SQIVND (reference sequence). V shed 7 bases, J shed 1 base, and the junction held 16 bases outside the gene matches. In DNA form, the CDR3 reads TGTGCCAGTAAACAACCCGGGACAGGGGCGACTAAATCTGGAAACACCATATATTTT. Amino acids: CASKQPGTGATKSGNTIYF.

This clone was detected only once. The V call is TRBV6-1, the J call TRBJ1-2; the match to TRBD1 covers 9 bases. Germline loops: CDR1 MNHNS, CDR2 SASEGT. There are 16 residues in the CDR3. After removal of 4 bases from V and 1 base from J, the junction contained 7 bases not matched to a gene. The CDR3 bases are TGTGCCAGCAGTGCCGAAGGGACAGGGTATAACTATGGCTACACCTTC. Its translation: CASSAEGTGYNYGYTF.

The chain is built from TRBV2 and TRBJ1-1; TRBD1 might be the D (5 bases). The CDR3 contains 13 residues. V was cut by 2 bases and J by 4 bases, with 8 bases left in between. Germline V gene sequence: CDR1 SNHLY, CDR2 FYNNEI. CDR3 nucleotides: TGTGCCAGCAGTGAACTTCAGGGCACTGAAGCTTTCTTT. Protein: CASSELQGTEAFF.

This chain joins TRBV9 and TRBJ2-1; 13 bases match TRBD2. The V segment lost 3 bases and the J segment 4 bases; nucleotides outside the gene matches: 22. Germline V gene lookup returns CDR1 SGDLS and CDR2 YYNGEE. The CDR3 runs 22 residues. Here the CDR3 reads CASSARDEGVLTSGGPYNEQFF. CDR3 nucleotide sequence: TGTGCCAGCAGCGCCAGGGATGAGGGAGTCTTGACTAGCGGGGGGCCTTACAATGAGCAGTTCTTC.

This clone showed up just once. J is TRBJ2-7 and V is TRBV6-2 or TRBV6-3; 7 nucleotides align to TRBD1. Germline CDR1 and CDR2: MNHEY and SVGEGT. The CDR3 has 14 residues. V lost 5 bases to trimming and J lost 3 bases; unmatched junction nucleotides: 7. Written as DNA, the CDR3 is TGTGCCAGCAGTCGGGACAGCCTTATCTACGAGCAGTACTTC. Translated, it gives CASSRDSLIYEQYF.

The genes are TRBV18 and TRBJ1-2; 8 positions agree with TRBD1. The germline V gene has CDR1 KGHSH and CDR2 LQKENI. The CDR3 sequence is 16 residues long. Losses at the gene ends were 3 bases for V and 4 bases for J; bases not matched to a gene: 10. The CDR3 protein is CASSPVGQGGIYGYTF. The DNA of the CDR3 is TGTGCCAGCTCACCGGTTGGACAGGGAGGAATCTATGGCTACACCTTC.

V usage is TRBV11-2 and J usage is TRBJ2-5, with D unclear. Germline V gene sequence: CDR1 SGHAT, CDR2 FQNNGV. This CDR3 is built from 14 residues. V lost 5 bases and J lost 7, with 17 bases in between. CDR3 amino acids: CASSPSNYLGTQYF. The DNA of the CDR3 is TGTGCCAGCAGCCCATCGAACTACCTCGGGACCCAGTACTTC.

The chain is built from TRBV6-6 and TRBJ1-1; weak D call: TRBD1 (6 bases). With 2 bases removed from V and 8 bases from J, the gap between germline ends came to 12 bases. Germline V lookup: CDR1 MNHNY, CDR2 SVGAGI (reference sequence). The CDR3 contains 13 residues. CDR3 sequence (DNA): TGTGCCAGCAGTTACGGGGGGGCCCCAGAAGCTTTCTTT. As protein: CASSYGGAPEAFF.

This sequence joins TRBV6-4 and TRBJ1-6; 8 bases match TRBD1. Germline V gene sequence: CDR1 MRHNA, CDR2 SNTAGT. The CDR3 has 15 amino acids. The J segment lost 5 bases and the V segment lost 6 bases, leaving 6 bases of the junction unmatched. The CDR3 DNA follows: TGTGCCAGCAGCCCTCAGGGGGCACATAATTCACCCCTCCACTTT. Residues: CASSPQGAHNSPLHF.

This clone was recorded only once. The chain links TRBV6-5 to TRBJ2-5; 7 bases line up with TRBD1. Germline-derived CDR1 and CDR2 are MNHEY and SVGAGI. The CDR3 contains 14 residues. V lost 6 bases and J lost 1; bases outside the gene matches: 5. Here the CDR3 reads CASSRGIVQETQYF. The CDR3 bases are TGTGCCAGCAGCAGGGGGATAGTCCAAGAGACCCAGTACTTC.

The CDR3 DNA is TGTGCCAGCAGTTTGACAGTTTACACCTTC. Translating it yields CASSLTVYTF. V and J are TRBV6-5 and TRBJ1-2; D might be TRBD1 (5 bases). In germline, CDR1 is MNHEY, CDR2 SVGAGI. The CDR3 length is 10 residues. The V end was cut by 4 bases, the J end by 11 bases, with 8 bases between.

The chain links TRBV4-2 to TRBJ1-1; 9 nucleotides align to TRBD1. This CDR3 has 17 amino acids. Germline values: CDR1 LGHNA, CDR2 YNFKEQ. The J segment lost 5 bases and the V segment lost 2 bases, leaving 12 bases of the junction unmatched. The CDR3 loop is CASSQPTGGATRTEAFF. As DNA, the CDR3 is TGTGCCAGCAGCCAACCAACAGGGGGCGCGACTCGAACTGAAGCTTTCTTT.